What follows is one T cell receptor beta chain and its context. The data belong to a study of blood T cell repertoires in COVID-19. Study context: Specimens from acute and convalescent COVID-19 originated in the United States, Italy and Spain. PBMCs, B-cell-depleted T cells, or T cells were the source of the cDNA or gDNA that made up the material.

In the authors' workflow: Nucleated cell counts were estimated from reference gene primer amplification. Sequenced by immunoSEQ multiplex PCR; TCRdb stores in-frame clones only, minus some. The V and J calls and clone size are taken from that table; D and trimming were inferred from the DNA. Here the sample spans around 200,000 clones, about nine tenths being singletons. The V gene's germline CDR1 is SGDLS and CDR2 YYNGEE. The CDR3 is made up of 15 amino acids. The V gene lost 0 bases and the J gene lost 6 bases, with 15 bases spanning the gap. The receptor was derived from a man over 45 with acute or convalescent COVID-19. This sequence joins TRBV9 and TRBJ1-2; TRBD1 might be the D (6 bases). Material for sequencing was peripheral blood. The CDR3 bases are TGTGCCAGCAGCGTAGAGATGACAGGTCTTAATGGCTACACCTTC. Protein: CASSVEMTGLNGYTF.